Reported below is one T cell receptor beta chain. The TCRbeta library was prepared with unique molecular identifiers. TCRdb reprocessed the PCR reads with MiXCR, giving one entry per CDR3 protein. The data contain approximately 240,000 distinct CDR3 sequences, roughly a tenth of them seen just once; the ten biggest clones take up under 30%. The sample comes from a study of T-cell reconstitution after alpha-beta-depleted transplantation in children. The junction had 10 bases not matched to a gene; V was cut back by 4 bases and J by 6 bases. This CDR3 comprises 15 residues. Germline lookup yields CDR1 MNHNS and CDR2 SASEGT.

The origin of this receptor is a child less than two years old with acute myeloid leukemia, due to receive a stem cell transplant. Here the sequenced sample was PBMCs, taken before TCRalphabeta/CD19-depleted stem cell transplant. V usage is TRBV6-1 and J usage is TRBJ2-7, with TRBD2 identical over 9 bases. As DNA, the CDR3 is TGTGCCAGCAGTGCTCCTTCGCGGGAGGGCCTCGAGCAGTACTTC. As protein: CASSAPSREGLEQYF.